This T cell receptor beta chain emerged from a study of cytomegalovirus exposure and HLA in healthy donors. Study summary: The roughly 100 million unique TCR beta sequences, from roughly 170 million T cells, were found by an earlier analysis. Whole-study results and caveats: Earlier analysis found most TCR beta V segments productive about 87% or about 30% of the time. A later analysis, which compared TCR beta chains of equal frequency, found the HLA-associated ones more clonally expanded. Through in vitro validation, three CMV-associated chains were shown to be specific for CMV antigens.

Details on this clone: Its antigen is as yet unknown. The same CDR3 is also encoded by other DNA sequences in this sample.

Germline CDR1 reads MNHNS; CDR2 reads SASEGT. Trimming took 7 bases from V and 6 from J, leaving 12 bases between them. The CDR3 is made up of 12 amino acids. The PCR was carried out with 60 Vbeta primers and 13 Jbeta primers. The method was immunoSEQ multiplex PCR; TCRdb's version includes in-frame clones alone and lacks a portion of them. The sample holds over 100,000 clones. V and J are TRBV6-1 and TRBJ1-2; D gene uncertain. Sequences were obtained from PBMCs. The receptor was derived from a middle-aged man in good health and CMV-seropositive. This CDR3 is CASTATTHGYTF. DNA of the CDR3: TGTGCCAGCACCGCAACAACCCATGGCTACACCTTC.